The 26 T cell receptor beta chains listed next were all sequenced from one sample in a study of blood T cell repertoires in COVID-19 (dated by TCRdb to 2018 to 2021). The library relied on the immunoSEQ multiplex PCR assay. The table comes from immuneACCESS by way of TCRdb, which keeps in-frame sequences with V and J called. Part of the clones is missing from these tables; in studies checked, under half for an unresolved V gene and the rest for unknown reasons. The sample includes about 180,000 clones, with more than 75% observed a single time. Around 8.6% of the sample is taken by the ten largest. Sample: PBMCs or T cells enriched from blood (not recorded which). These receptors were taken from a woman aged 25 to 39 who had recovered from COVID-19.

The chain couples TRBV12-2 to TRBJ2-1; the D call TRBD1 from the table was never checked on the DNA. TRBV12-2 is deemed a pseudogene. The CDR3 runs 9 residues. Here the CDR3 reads CARGHEQFF. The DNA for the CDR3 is TGTGCAAGGGGCCATGAGCAGTTCTTC.

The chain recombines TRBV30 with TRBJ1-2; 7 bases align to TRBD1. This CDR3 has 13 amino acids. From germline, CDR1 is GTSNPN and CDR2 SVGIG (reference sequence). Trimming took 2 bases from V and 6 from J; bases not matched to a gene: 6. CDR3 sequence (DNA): TGTGCCTGGAGTAGAGACAGGGATGATGGCTACACCTTC. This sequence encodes CAWSRDRDDGYTF.

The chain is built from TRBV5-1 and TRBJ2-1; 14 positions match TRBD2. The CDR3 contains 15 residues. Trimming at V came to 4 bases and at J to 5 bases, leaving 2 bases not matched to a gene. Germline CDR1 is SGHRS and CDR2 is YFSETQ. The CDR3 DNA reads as TGCGCCAGCAGCCGGGGACTAGCGGGAGACAATGAGCAGTTCTTC. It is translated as CASSRGLAGDNEQFF.

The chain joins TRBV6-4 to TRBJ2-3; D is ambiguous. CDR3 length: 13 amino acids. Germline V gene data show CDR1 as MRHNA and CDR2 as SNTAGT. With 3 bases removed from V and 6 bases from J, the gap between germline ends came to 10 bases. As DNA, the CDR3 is TGTGCCAGCAGTGAACCAGATTCGGATACGCAGTATTTT. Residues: CASSEPDSDTQYF.

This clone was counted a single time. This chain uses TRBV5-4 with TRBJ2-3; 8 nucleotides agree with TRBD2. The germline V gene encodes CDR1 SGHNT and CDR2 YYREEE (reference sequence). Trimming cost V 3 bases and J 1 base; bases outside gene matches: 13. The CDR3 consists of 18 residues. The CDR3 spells CASSYGTRFVSGTDTQYF. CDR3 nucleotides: TGTGCCAGCAGCTACGGGACTAGATTCGTTTCAGGCACAGATACGCAGTATTTT.

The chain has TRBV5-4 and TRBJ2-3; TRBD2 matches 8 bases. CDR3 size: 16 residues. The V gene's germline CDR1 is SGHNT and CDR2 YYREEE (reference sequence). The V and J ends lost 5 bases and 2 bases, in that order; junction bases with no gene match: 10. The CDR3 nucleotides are TGTGCCAGCAGTTACACCGCGGGACTAGTCACAGATACGCAGTATTTT. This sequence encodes CASSYTAGLVTDTQYF.

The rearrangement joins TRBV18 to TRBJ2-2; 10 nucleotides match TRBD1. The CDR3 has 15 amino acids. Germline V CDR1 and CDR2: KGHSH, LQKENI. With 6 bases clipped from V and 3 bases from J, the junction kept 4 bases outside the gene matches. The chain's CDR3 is CASSLDRGDTGELFF. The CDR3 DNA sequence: TGTGCCAGCTCCCTGGACAGGGGGGACACCGGGGAGCTGTTTTTT.

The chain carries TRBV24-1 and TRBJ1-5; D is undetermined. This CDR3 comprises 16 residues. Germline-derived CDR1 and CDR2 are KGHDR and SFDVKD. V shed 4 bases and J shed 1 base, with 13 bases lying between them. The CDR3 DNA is TGTGCCACCAGTGACACGAATTCGCAGAGCAATCAGCCCCAGCATTTT. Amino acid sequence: CATSDTNSQSNQPQHF.

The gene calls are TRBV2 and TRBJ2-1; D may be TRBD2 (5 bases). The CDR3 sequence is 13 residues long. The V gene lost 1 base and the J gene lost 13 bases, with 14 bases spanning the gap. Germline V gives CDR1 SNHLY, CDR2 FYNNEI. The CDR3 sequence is CASSEERGILQFF. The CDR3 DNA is TGTGCCAGCAGTGAAGAACGGGGTATCCTCCAGTTCTTC.

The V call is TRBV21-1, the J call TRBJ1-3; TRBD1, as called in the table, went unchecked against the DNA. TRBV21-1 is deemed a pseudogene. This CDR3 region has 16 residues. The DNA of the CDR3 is TGTGCCAGCACTAAACCGGGACAGGGGAGAGAAAACACCATATATTTT. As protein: CASTKPGQGRENTIYF.

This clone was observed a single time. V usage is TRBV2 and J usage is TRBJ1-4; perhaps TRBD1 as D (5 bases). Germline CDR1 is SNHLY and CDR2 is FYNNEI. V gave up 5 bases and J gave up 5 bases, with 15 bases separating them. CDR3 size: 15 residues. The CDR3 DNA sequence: TGTGCCAGCAGTTCTGCGGGGGTTGTCAATGAAAAACTGTTTTTT. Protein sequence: CASSSAGVVNEKLFF.

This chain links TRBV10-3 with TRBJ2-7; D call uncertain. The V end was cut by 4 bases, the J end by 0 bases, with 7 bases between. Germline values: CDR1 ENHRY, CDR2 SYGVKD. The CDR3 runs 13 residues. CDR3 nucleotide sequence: TGTGCCATCAGTGTCACGAGCTCCTACGAGCAGTACTTC. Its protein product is CAISVTSSYEQYF.

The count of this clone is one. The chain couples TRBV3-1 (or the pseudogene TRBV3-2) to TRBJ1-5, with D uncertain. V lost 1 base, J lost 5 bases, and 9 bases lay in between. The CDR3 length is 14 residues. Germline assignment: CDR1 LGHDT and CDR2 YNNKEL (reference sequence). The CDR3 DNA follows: TGTGCCAGCAGCCAAGGAAACGGGTATCAGCCCCAGCATTTT. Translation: CASSQGNGYQPQHF.

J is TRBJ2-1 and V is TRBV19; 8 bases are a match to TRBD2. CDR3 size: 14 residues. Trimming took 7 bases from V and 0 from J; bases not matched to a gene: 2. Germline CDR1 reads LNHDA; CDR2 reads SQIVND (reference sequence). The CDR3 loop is CASTSGSSYNEQFF. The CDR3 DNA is TGTGCCAGTACAAGCGGGAGCTCCTACAATGAGCAGTTCTTC.

Here the CDR3 reads CASSLGLTSTDTQYF. CDR3 coding DNA: TGCGCCAGCAGCTTGGGCTTAACTAGCACAGATACGCAGTATTTT. This chain links TRBV5-1 with TRBJ2-3; D remains unclear. This CDR3 has 15 amino acids. V dropped 0 bases and J dropped 0 bases, with 8 bases sitting between them. Germline assignment: CDR1 SGHRS and CDR2 YFSETQ.

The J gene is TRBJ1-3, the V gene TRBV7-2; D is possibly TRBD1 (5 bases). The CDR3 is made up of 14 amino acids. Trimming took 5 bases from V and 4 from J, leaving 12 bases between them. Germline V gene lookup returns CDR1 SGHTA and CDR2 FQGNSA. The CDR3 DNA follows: TGTGCCAGCAGCCTTGGGACTAGAGGAAACACCATATATTTT. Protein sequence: CASSLGTRGNTIYF.

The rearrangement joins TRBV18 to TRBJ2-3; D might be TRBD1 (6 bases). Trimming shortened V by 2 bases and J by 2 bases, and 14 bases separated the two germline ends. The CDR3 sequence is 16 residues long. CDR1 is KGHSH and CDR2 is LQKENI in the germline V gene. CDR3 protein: CASSPSQGGDTDTQYF. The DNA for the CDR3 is TGTGCCAGCTCACCATCACAGGGTGGGGACACAGATACGCAGTATTTT.

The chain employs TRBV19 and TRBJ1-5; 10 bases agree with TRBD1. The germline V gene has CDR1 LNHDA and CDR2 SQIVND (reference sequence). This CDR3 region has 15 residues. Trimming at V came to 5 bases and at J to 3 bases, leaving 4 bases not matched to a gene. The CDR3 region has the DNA TGTGCCAGTAGTCTGACAGGGGGCCACAATCAGCCCCAGCATTTT. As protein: CASSLTGGHNQPQHF.

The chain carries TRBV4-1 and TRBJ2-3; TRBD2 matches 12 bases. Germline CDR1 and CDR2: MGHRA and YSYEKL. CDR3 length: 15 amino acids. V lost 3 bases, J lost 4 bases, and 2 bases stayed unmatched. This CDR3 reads CASSHGLAGSDTQYF. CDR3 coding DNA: TGCGCCAGCAGCCACGGACTAGCGGGATCAGATACGCAGTATTTT.

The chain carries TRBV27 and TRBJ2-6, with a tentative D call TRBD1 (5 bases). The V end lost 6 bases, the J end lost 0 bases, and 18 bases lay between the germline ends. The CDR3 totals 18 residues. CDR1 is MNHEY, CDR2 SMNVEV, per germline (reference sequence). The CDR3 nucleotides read TGTGCCAGCAGGACCATGGGCAGGGTGAGCTCTGGGGCCAACGTCCTGACTTTC. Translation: CASRTMGRVSSGANVLTF.

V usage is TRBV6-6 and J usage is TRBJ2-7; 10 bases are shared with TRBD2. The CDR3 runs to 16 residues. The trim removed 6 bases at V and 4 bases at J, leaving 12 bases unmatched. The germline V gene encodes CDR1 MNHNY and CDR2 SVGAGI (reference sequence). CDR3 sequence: CASRDLAGELLYEQYF. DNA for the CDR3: TGTGCCAGCAGAGATCTAGCGGGAGAACTTCTGTACGAGCAGTACTTC.

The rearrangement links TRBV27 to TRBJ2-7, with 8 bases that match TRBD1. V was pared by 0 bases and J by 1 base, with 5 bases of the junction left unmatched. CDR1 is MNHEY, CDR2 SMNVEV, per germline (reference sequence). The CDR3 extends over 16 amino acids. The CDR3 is CASSLSTRGLSYEQYF. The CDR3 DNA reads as TGTGCCAGCAGTTTATCCACCAGGGGGCTGTCCTACGAGCAGTACTTC.

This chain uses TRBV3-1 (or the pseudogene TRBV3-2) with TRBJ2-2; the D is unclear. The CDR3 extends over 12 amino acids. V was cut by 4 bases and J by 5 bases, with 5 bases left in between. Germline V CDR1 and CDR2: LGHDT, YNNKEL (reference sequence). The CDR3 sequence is CASSPITGELFF. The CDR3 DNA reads TGTGCCAGCAGCCCTATTACCGGGGAGCTGTTTTTT.

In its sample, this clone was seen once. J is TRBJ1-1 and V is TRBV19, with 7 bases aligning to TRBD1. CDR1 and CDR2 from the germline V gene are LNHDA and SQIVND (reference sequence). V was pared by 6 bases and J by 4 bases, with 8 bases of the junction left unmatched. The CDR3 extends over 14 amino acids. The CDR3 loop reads CASSLTGSITEAFF. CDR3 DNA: TGTGCCAGTAGCCTGACAGGGTCAATCACTGAAGCTTTCTTT.

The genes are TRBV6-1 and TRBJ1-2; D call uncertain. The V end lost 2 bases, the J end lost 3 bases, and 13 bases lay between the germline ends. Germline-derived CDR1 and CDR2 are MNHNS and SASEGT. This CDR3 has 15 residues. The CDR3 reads CASSETGRSYYGYTF. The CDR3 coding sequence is TGTGCCAGCAGTGAAACGGGTCGCTCGTACTATGGCTACACCTTC.

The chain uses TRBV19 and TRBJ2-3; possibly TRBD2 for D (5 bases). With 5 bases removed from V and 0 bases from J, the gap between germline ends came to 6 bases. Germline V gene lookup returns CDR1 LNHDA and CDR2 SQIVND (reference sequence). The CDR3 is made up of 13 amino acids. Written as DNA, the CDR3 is TGTGCCAGTAGTTCGGGGAGCACAGATACGCAGTATTTT. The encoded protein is CASSSGSTDTQYF.